This TCR beta chain is from a study of early T cells in non-severe SARS-CoV-2 infection. Study background: Chains stayed unpaired after sequencing of bulk RNA from unsorted whole blood. General study findings and limits: Matches to VDJdb favored anti-spike CD8 responses and missed private and CD4 specificities.

Researchers tagged individual cDNA molecules with unique molecular identifiers. TCRdb reanalysed the 5' RACE reads using MiXCR and keeps one entry per CDR3 protein. The table has 50,000 or so distinct CDR3 sequences, about 12% seen once. This clonotype was seen repeatedly, ten times or more. The antigen is undetermined. After removal of 5 bases from V and 1 base from J, the junction contained 1 base not matched to a gene. The CDR3 runs 15 residues. CDR1 and CDR2 from the germline V gene are KGHDR and SFDVKD. Sequencing input: whole blood. This TCR derives from an adult who was a healthcare worker with PCR-confirmed SARS-CoV-2 infection or an uninfected control (not recorded which). The V gene is TRBV24-1, the J gene TRBJ2-1, with 10 bases fitting TRBD2. In nucleotides, the CDR3 is TGTGCCACCAGTGGGACTAGCGGTTCCTACAATGAGCAGTTCTTC. Residues: CATSGTSGSYNEQFF.